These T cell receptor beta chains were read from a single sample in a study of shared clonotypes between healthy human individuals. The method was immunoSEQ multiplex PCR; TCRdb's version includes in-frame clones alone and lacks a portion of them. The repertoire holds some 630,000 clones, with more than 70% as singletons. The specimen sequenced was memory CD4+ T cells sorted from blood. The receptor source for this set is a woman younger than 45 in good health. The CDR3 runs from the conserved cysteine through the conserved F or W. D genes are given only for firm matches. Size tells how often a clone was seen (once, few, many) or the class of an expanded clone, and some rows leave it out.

CDR3: CASSLFEAGEKLFF
DNA: TGTGCCAGCAGCTTATTTGAGGCGGGGGAAAAACTGTTTTTT
J: TRBJ1-4
size: NA
D: NA
V: TRBV7-9

CDR3: CASTPGGQETQYF
DNA: TGCGCCAGCACCCCGGGGGGCCAAGAGACCCAGTACTTC
J: TRBJ2-5
size: once
D: TRBD2
V: TRBV5-1

CDR3: CASSFLGERETQYF
DNA: TGTGCCAGCAGTTTCCTTGGAGAACGGGAGACCCAGTACTTC
J: TRBJ2-5
size: NA
D: NA
V: TRBV27

CDR3: CAISIRQNTEAFF
DNA: TGTGCCATCAGCATACGACAGAACACTGAAGCTTTCTTT
J: TRBJ1-1
size: NA
D: NA
V: TRBV10-3

CDR3: CASSNQRDATQYF
DNA: TGTGCCAGCAGCAACCAGCGGGATGCTACGCAGTATTTT
J: TRBJ2-3
size: NA
D: TRBD2
V: TRBV7-2

CDR3: CASSLARQGIAKNIQYF
DNA: TGTGCCAGCAGCTTAGCCCGGCAGGGTATCGCCAAAAACATTCAGTACTTC
J: TRBJ2-4
size: NA
D: NA
V: TRBV7-8

CDR3: CASSVTPTSREQYF
DNA: TGTGCCAGCAGCGTCACCCCGACTAGCCGCGAGCAGTACTTC
J: TRBJ2-7
size: NA
D: TRBD2
V: TRBV9

CDR3: CASSEATFGGPQYF
DNA: TGTGCCAGCAGTGAAGCCACTTTTGGTGGACCGCAGTATTTT
J: TRBJ2-3
size: NA
D: NA
V: TRBV2

CDR3: CASSHWTGGTEAFF
DNA: TGTGCCAGCAGCCATTGGACAGGGGGCACTGAAGCTTTCTTT
J: TRBJ1-1
size: NA
D: TRBD1
V: TRBV14

CDR3: CASSSTYRGGSPLHF
DNA: TGTGCCAGCAGCTCCACCTACAGGGGCGGTTCACCCCTCCACTTT
J: TRBJ1-6
size: NA
D: TRBD1
V: TRBV7-6

CDR3: CASSGTGSGNTIYF
DNA: TGCGCCAGCAGCGGAACAGGTTCTGGAAACACCATATATTTT
J: TRBJ1-3
size: NA
D: NA
V: TRBV5-1

CDR3: CATSREWTSGRVEQYF
DNA: TGTGCCACCAGCAGAGAGTGGACTAGCGGGAGGGTCGAGCAGTACTTC
J: TRBJ2-7
size: NA
D: TRBD2
V: TRBV15

CDR3: CATNTATLNNEQFF
DNA: TGTGCCACTAATACAGCGACTCTTAACAATGAGCAGTTCTTC
J: TRBJ2-1
size: once
D: NA
V: TRBV19

CDR3: CASRSRDRGPNYGYTF
DNA: TGTGCCAGCAGGTCCCGGGACAGGGGGCCCAACTATGGCTACACCTTC
J: TRBJ1-2
size: NA
D: TRBD1
V: TRBV7-6

CDR3: CASCPGQAYEQYF
DNA: TGTGCCAGCTGTCCGGGACAGGCCTACGAGCAGTACTTC
J: TRBJ2-7
size: NA
D: TRBD1
V: TRBV28

CDR3: CASSYGGLAGGETQYF
DNA: TGTGCCAGCAGTTATGGGGGACTAGCGGGAGGAGAGACCCAGTACTTC
J: TRBJ2-5
size: once
D: TRBD2
V: TRBV6-5

CDR3: CASSTDRVVRQFF
DNA: TGTGCCAGTAGTACGGACAGGGTAGTAAGGCAGTTCTTC
J: TRBJ2-1
size: NA
D: TRBD1
V: TRBV19

CDR3: CASSSGTSGMEQFF
DNA: TGCGCCAGCAGCTCCGGGACTAGCGGGATGGAGCAGTTCTTC
J: TRBJ2-1
size: few
D: TRBD2
V: TRBV5-1

CDR3: CASRKNTEAFF
DNA: TGTGCCAGTAGAAAGAACACTGAAGCTTTCTTT
J: TRBJ1-1
size: NA
D: NA
V: TRBV19

CDR3: CASRRDADTQYF
DNA: TGCGCCAGCAGGAGGGATGCAGATACGCAGTATTTT
J: TRBJ2-3
size: NA
D: NA
V: TRBV5-1

CDR3: CASSGQGLAGANVLTF
DNA: TGTGCCAGCAGTGGACAGGGCTTAGCTGGGGCCAACGTCCTGACTTTC
J: TRBJ2-6
size: NA
D: TRBD1
V: TRBV6-6

CDR3: CASSQGAAGGELFF
DNA: TGTGCCAGCAGCCAGGGGGCAGCTGGCGGGGAGCTGTTTTTT
J: TRBJ2-2
size: NA
D: TRBD1
V: TRBV11-2

CDR3: CASSGKAGPSLLGNEQFF
DNA: TGCGCCAGCAGCGGGAAAGCGGGACCCTCCCTGTTGGGGAATGAGCAGTTCTTC
J: TRBJ2-1
size: NA
D: TRBD2
V: TRBV5-1

CDR3: CASSPRGDTQYF
DNA: TGTGCCAGCAGCCCTCGTGGAGATACGCAGTATTTT
J: TRBJ2-3
size: few
D: NA
V: TRBV11-2

CDR3: CASTVTDTQYF
DNA: TGTGCCAGCACCGTGACGGATACGCAGTATTTT
J: TRBJ2-3
size: NA
D: NA
V: TRBV6-5

CDR3: CASSYEYEQYF
DNA: TGTGCCAGCAGCTATGAGTACGAGCAGTACTTC
J: TRBJ2-7
size: NA
D: NA
V: TRBV28